This passage covers 2 T cell receptor beta chains from one sample sequenced in a study of control samples from healthy donors and cancer patients. The method was immunoSEQ multiplex PCR; TCRdb's version includes in-frame clones alone and lacks a portion of them. The sample lists about 170,000 clones, roughly 88% occurring once. Material for sequencing was blood. The receptor set was obtained from a woman aged 25 to 45 in good health.

The rearrangement links TRBV7-9 to TRBJ2-1; 11 nucleotides align to TRBD2. V was pared by 6 bases and J by 5 bases, with 12 bases of the junction left unmatched. This CDR3 comprises 17 residues. In germline, CDR1 is SEHNR, CDR2 FQNEAQ (reference sequence). CDR3 bases: TGTGCCAGCAGTCACACCGAACTAGCGGGGGTAAACAATGAGCAGTTCTTC. Translation gives CASSHTELAGVNNEQFF.

J is TRBJ1-3 and V is TRBV9, with TRBD1 as a possible D gene (5 bases). Germline-derived CDR1 and CDR2 are SGDLS and YYNGEE. This CDR3 is 15 amino acids long. V lost 0 bases and J 5 bases, leaving 12 bases between the germline ends. The CDR3 DNA reads as TGTGCCAGCAGCGTAGGTCCAGGGTGGAGAAACACCATATATTTT. Protein: CASSVGPGWRNTIYF.